A selection of T cell receptor beta chains follows, all from one sample in a study of T-cell memory formation after mild COVID-19. MiXCR was run by TCRdb on the 5' RACE reads, yielding one entry per CDR3 protein. Of more than 80,000 distinct CDR3 sequences listed, over 15% are singletons. Sequenced: PBMCs or a T cell subset sorted from them (not recorded which). The receptors stem from an adult woman who had mild COVID-19 (a few samples of this study predate the infection). Cell type and time point are not known. CDR3s include the opening cysteine and the closing phenylalanine or tryptophan. A D gene is named only where the DNA matches it firmly. Clone sizes are given selectively: once, few, many, or a class where the clone is expanded.

cdr3_aa: CASSLQGRPLTDTQYF
cdr3_nt: TGTGCCAGCAGCTTACAGGGCAGGCCCCTCACAGATACGCAGTATTTT
clone_size: .
j_call: TRBJ2-3
d_call: .
v_call: TRBV7-9

cdr3_aa: CASSLGARLAGGPWLGTDTQYF
cdr3_nt: TGTGCCAGCAGCTTAGGGGCGAGACTAGCGGGGGGGCCGTGGTTGGGCACAGATACGCAGTATTTT
clone_size: few
j_call: TRBJ2-3
d_call: TRBD2
v_call: TRBV7-8

cdr3_aa: CASSLAPGGNTGELFF
cdr3_nt: TGCGCCAGCAGTCTTGCCCCGGGGGGGAACACCGGGGAGCTGTTTTTT
clone_size: many
j_call: TRBJ2-2
d_call: TRBD2
v_call: TRBV4-1

cdr3_aa: CASSATTGLNRKLAKNIQYF
cdr3_nt: TGTGCCAGCAGTGCGACGACAGGGTTGAATCGTAAACTAGCCAAAAACATTCAGTACTTC
clone_size: .
j_call: TRBJ2-4
d_call: TRBD1
v_call: TRBV2

cdr3_aa: CASSQDLAREDQPQHF
cdr3_nt: TGTGCCAGCAGCCAAGATCTAGCTAGAGAGGATCAGCCCCAGCATTTT
clone_size: .
j_call: TRBJ1-5
d_call: .
v_call: TRBV4-2

cdr3_aa: CAISEEGTPSYEQYF
cdr3_nt: TGTGCCATCAGTGAGGAAGGGACACCCTCCTACGAGCAGTACTTC
clone_size: .
j_call: TRBJ2-7
d_call: .
v_call: TRBV10-3

cdr3_aa: CASSELARGSGANVLTF
cdr3_nt: TGTGCCAGCAGTGAACTGGCCAGGGGTTCTGGGGCCAACGTCCTGACTTTC
clone_size: many
j_call: TRBJ2-6
d_call: .
v_call: TRBV6-1

cdr3_aa: CASSRQGANEKLFF
cdr3_nt: TGCGCCAGCAGCCGACAGGGTGCTAATGAAAAACTGTTTTTT
clone_size: .
j_call: TRBJ1-4
d_call: TRBD1
v_call: TRBV5-1

cdr3_aa: CASSLGEQGYSEAFF
cdr3_nt: TGCGCCAGCAGCCTCGGAGAACAGGGGTACTCTGAAGCTTTCTTT
clone_size: few
j_call: TRBJ1-1
d_call: TRBD1
v_call: TRBV4-1

cdr3_aa: CASRAGASYEQYF
cdr3_nt: TGTGCCAGCAGAGCGGGGGCTTCCTACGAGCAGTACTTC
clone_size: few
j_call: TRBJ2-7
d_call: TRBD2
v_call: TRBV7-2

cdr3_aa: CASSQDLAVYNEQFF
cdr3_nt: TGTGCCAGCAGCCAAGATCTAGCGGTCTACAATGAGCAGTTCTTC
clone_size: .
j_call: TRBJ2-1
d_call: TRBD2
v_call: TRBV3-1

cdr3_aa: CATSPGGIEQFF
cdr3_nt: TGTGCCACCAGTCCGGGGGGCATTGAGCAGTTCTTC
clone_size: .
j_call: TRBJ2-1
d_call: .
v_call: TRBV24-1

cdr3_aa: CASSDRGGAGEQFF
cdr3_nt: TGTGCCAGCAGTGACCGGGGGGGGGCTGGCGAGCAGTTCTTC
clone_size: few
j_call: TRBJ2-1
d_call: TRBD2
v_call: TRBV2

cdr3_aa: CASSPSSVDNSPLHF
cdr3_nt: TGCGCCAGCAGCCCCTCGAGCGTAGATAATTCACCCCTCCACTTT
clone_size: .
j_call: TRBJ1-6
d_call: .
v_call: TRBV4-1

cdr3_aa: CASSYSLGQPGEQYF
cdr3_nt: TGTGCCAGCAGTTACTCTTTGGGCCAGCCAGGAGAGCAGTACTTC
clone_size: .
j_call: TRBJ2-7
d_call: .
v_call: TRBV6-5

cdr3_aa: CASSTGTSGRNSKRPQYF
cdr3_nt: TGTGCCAGCAGTACGGGGACTAGCGGGAGGAACTCCAAGAGACCCCAGTACTTC
clone_size: .
j_call: TRBJ2-5
d_call: TRBD2
v_call: TRBV6-2/TRBV6-3

cdr3_aa: CASSSSIETQYF
cdr3_nt: TGTGCCAGCAGCTCCTCCATCGAGACCCAGTACTTC
clone_size: .
j_call: TRBJ2-5
d_call: .
v_call: TRBV7-9

cdr3_aa: CASSPSQANYGYTF
cdr3_nt: TGTGCCAGCAGCCCCTCGCAGGCCAACTATGGCTACACCTTC
clone_size: few
j_call: TRBJ1-2
d_call: .
v_call: TRBV12-3/TRBV12-4

cdr3_aa: CASSYAEAFF
cdr3_nt: TGTGCCAGCAGCTACGCTGAAGCTTTCTTT
clone_size: .
j_call: TRBJ1-1
d_call: .
v_call: TRBV11-2

cdr3_aa: CASSYSGAGNEQFF
cdr3_nt: TGTGCCAGCAGTTACTCGGGCGCGGGGAATGAGCAGTTCTTC
clone_size: few
j_call: TRBJ2-1
d_call: .
v_call: TRBV6-5

cdr3_aa: CASSPPASGGYNEQFF
cdr3_nt: TGTGCCAGCAGCCCCCCCGCTAGCGGGGGGTACAATGAGCAGTTCTTC
clone_size: few
j_call: TRBJ2-1
d_call: TRBD2
v_call: TRBV7-9

cdr3_aa: CATQGQGSYNEQFF
cdr3_nt: TGTGCCACACAAGGACAGGGGTCTTACAATGAGCAGTTCTTC
clone_size: .
j_call: TRBJ2-1
d_call: TRBD1
v_call: TRBV6-2/TRBV6-3

cdr3_aa: CASSSSGSYALNNEQFF
cdr3_nt: TGTGCCAGCAGCTCCTCCGGGTCCTACGCCCTGAACAATGAGCAGTTCTTC
clone_size: few
j_call: TRBJ2-1
d_call: .
v_call: TRBV12-3/TRBV12-4

cdr3_aa: CASTPGSGDNGYTF
cdr3_nt: TGTGCCAGCACCCCAGGAAGTGGGGATAATGGCTACACCTTC
clone_size: many
j_call: TRBJ1-2
d_call: .
v_call: TRBV9

cdr3_aa: CASSQEQGNTEAFF
cdr3_nt: TGCGCCAGCAGCCAAGAGCAGGGGAACACTGAAGCTTTCTTT
clone_size: .
j_call: TRBJ1-1
d_call: .
v_call: TRBV4-3

cdr3_aa: CASSEWTQETQYF
cdr3_nt: TGTGCCAGCAGTGAGTGGACTCAAGAGACCCAGTACTTC
clone_size: .
j_call: TRBJ2-5
d_call: .
v_call: TRBV25-1